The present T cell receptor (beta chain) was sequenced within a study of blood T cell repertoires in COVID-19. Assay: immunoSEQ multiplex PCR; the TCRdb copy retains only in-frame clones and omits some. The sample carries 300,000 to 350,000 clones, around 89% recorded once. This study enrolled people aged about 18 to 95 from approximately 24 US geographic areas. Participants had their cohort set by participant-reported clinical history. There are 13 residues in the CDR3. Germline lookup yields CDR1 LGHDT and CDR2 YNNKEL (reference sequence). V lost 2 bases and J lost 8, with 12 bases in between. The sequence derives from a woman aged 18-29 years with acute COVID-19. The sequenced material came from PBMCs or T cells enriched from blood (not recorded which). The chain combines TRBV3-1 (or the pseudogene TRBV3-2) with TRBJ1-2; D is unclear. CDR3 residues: CASSQRVAEGYTF. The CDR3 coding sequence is TGTGCCAGCAGCCAAAGGGTAGCGGAGGGCTACACCTTC.